This T cell receptor (beta chain) derives from a study of PD-1 blockade in classical Hodgkin lymphoma. Clones were read by immunoSEQ multiplex PCR, and TCRdb kept only the in-frame ones, dropping some. The sample has 30,000 to 45,000 clones; 69% are singletons. Study-wide points: Newly diagnosed and completely responding patients shared comparable baseline diversity.

With regard to this clone: What it recognizes is unknown.

Every single patient, without exception, relapsed after autologous stem cell transplantation, and brentuximab vedotin exposure varied. This specimen consisted of peripheral blood mononuclear cells (PBMCs), obtained before the second cycle of nivolumab. The source is a human donor with classical Hodgkin lymphoma.

For the CDR3, the DNA is TGTGCCAGTAGTCTCCGGACAGGGTTCAATAATTCACCCCTCCACTTT. Translation: CASSLRTGFNNSPLHF. The V and J genes are TRBV19 and TRBJ1-6, with 8 bases that match TRBD1. V gave up 5 bases and J gave up 5 bases; unmatched junction bases: 8. The germline CDR1 and CDR2 sequences are LNHDA and SQIVND (reference sequence). The CDR3 loop spans 16 amino acids. Complete variable domain (other parts from reference TRBV19 and TRBJ1-6): DGGITQSPKYLFRKEGQNVTLSCEQNLNHDAMYWYRQDPGQGLRLIYYSQIVNDFQKGDIAEGYSVSREKKESFPLTVTSAQKNPTAFYLCASSLRTGFNNSPLHFGNGTRLTVT.